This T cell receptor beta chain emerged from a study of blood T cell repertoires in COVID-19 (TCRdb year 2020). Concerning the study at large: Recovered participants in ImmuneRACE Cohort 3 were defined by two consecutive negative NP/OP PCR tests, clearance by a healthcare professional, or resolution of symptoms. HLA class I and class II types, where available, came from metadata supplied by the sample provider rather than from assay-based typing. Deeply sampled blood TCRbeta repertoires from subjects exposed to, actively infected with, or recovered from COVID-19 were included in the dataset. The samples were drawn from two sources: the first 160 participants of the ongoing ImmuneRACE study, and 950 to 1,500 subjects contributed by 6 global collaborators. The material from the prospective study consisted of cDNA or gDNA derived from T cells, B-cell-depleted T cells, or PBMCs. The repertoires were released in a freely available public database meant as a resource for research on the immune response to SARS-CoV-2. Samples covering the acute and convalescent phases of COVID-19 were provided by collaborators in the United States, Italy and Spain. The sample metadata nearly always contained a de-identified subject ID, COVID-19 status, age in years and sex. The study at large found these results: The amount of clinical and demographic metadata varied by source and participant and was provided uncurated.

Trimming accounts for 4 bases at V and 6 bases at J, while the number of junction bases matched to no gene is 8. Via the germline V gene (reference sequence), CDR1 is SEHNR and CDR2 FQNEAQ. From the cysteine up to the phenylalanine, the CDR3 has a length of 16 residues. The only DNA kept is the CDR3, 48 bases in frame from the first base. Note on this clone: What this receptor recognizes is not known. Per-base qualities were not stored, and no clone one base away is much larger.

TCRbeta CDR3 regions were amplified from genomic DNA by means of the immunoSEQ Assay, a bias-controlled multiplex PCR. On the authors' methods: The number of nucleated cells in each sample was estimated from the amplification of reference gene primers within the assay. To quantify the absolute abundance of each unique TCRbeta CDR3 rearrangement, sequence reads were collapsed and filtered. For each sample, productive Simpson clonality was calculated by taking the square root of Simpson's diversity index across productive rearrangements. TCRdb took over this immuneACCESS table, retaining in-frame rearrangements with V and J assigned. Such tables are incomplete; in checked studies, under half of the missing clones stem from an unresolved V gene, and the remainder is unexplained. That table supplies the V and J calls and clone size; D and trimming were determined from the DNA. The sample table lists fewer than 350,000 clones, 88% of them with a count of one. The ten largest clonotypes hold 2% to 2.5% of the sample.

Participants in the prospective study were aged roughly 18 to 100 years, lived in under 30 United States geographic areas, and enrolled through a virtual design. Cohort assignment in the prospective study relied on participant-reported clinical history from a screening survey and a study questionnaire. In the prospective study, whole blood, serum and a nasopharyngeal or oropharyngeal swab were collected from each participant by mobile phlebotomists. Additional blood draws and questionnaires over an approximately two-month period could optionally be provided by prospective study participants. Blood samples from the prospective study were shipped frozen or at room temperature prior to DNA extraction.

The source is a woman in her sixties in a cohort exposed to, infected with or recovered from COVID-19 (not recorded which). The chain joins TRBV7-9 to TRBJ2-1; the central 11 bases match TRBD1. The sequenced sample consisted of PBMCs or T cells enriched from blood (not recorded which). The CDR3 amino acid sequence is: CASSSVLGTGGNEQFF. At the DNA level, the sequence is TGTGCCAGCAGCTCCGTCCTCGGGACAGGGGGCAATGAGCAGTTCTTC.